The clone carrying this T cell receptor (beta chain) was detected ten times or more. TCRdb independently ran MiXCR on the PCR reads; one entry per CDR3 protein. This table holds about 500,000 distinct CDR3 sequences, 20% to 25% found once. The data belong to a study of molecular identifiers for immune sequencing clone quantification. In the sort, naive CD8 T cells were defined as CD8+CD4-CCR7+CD45RA+. Sequenced input: naive CD8+ T cells from blood, with Jurkat cell RNA spiked in. Documented subset: FACS-sorted CD8+CD4-CCR7+CD45RA+ naive T cells. This TCR derives from a human donor in good health. Some libraries in this study had Jurkat cell RNA spiked in.

Written as DNA, the CDR3 is TGTGCCAGCAGCCCCTATGAGCCTAATGAAAAACTGTTTTTT. It encodes CASSPYEPNEKLFF. The rearrangement links TRBV7-6 to TRBJ1-4; unclear D gene. In germline, CDR1 is SGHVS, CDR2 FNYEAQ. This CDR3 has 14 amino acids. V shed 5 bases and J shed 3 bases, with 10 bases lying between them. The variable domain in full, with the rest retrieved from reference TRBV7-6 and TRBJ1-4, is GAGVSQSPRYKVTKRGQDVALRCDPISGHVSLYWYRQALGQGPEFLTYFNYEAQQDKSGLPNDRFSAERPEGSISTLTIQRTEQRDSAMYRCASSPYEPNEKLFFGSGTQLSVL.